In its sample, the clone carrying this T cell receptor (beta chain) was seen once. This sample was included in a study of blood T cell repertoires in COVID-19. Looking at the study overall: Acute-phase and convalescent COVID-19 samples originated in the United States, Italy and Spain.

The age range of participants was about 18 to 95 years, with residence in about two dozen US areas. Repertoires were generated with immunoSEQ multiplex PCR, while TCRdb's copy carries only in-frame clones and drops some. Among about 220,000 clones, over 65% were seen once, and the ten largest hold 3% to 3.5%. Per germline, CDR1 KGHSH and CDR2 LQKENI. This CDR3 has 17 residues. The junction had 9 bases not matched to a gene; V was cut back by 5 bases and J by 1 base. The V gene is TRBV18, the J gene TRBJ2-2, with 8 bases that match TRBD2. The sequence was collected from a woman aged 55-70 years who had recovered from COVID-19. Sequenced: PBMCs or T cells enriched from blood (not recorded which). This CDR3 reads CASSTSLSGKNTGELFF. The CDR3 DNA is TGTGCCAGCTCAACCAGCCTTAGCGGGAAGAACACCGGGGAGCTGTTTTTT.